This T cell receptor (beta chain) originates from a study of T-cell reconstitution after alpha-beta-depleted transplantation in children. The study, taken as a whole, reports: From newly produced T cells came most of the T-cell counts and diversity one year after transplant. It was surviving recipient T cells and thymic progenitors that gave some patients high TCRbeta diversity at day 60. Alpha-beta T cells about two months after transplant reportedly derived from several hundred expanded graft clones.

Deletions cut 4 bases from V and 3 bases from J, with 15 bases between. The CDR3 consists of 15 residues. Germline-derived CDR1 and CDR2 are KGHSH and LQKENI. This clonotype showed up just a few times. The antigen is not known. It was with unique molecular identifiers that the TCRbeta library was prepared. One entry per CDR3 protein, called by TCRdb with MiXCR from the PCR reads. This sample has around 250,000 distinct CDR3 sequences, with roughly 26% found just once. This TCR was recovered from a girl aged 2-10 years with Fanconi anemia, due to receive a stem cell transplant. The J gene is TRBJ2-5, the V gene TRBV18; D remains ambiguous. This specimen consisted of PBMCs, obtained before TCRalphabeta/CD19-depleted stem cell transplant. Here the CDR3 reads CASSLGSGAKETQYF. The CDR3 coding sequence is TGTGCCAGCTCACTAGGATCCGGTGCAAAAGAGACCCAGTACTTC.